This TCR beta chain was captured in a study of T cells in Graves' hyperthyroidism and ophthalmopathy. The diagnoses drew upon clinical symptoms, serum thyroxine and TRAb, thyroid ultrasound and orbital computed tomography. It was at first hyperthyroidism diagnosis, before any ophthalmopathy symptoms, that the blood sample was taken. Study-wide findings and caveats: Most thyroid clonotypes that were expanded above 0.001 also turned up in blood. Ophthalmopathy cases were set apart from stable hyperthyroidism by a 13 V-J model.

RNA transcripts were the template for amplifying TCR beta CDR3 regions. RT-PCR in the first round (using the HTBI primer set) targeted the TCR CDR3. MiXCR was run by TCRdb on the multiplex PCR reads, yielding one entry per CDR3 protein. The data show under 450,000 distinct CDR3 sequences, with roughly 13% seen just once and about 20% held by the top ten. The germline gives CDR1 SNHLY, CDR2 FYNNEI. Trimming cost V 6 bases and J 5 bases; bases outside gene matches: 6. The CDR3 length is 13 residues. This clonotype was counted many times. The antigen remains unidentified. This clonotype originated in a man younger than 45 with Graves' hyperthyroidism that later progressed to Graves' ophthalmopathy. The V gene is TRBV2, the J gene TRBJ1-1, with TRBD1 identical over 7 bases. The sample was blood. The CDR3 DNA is TGTGCCAGCAGGCAACAGGGGTATACTGAAGCTTTCTTT. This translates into CASRQQGYTEAFF.